Listed below are T cell receptor beta chains from one sample, sequenced in a study of OX40 agonist ivuxolimab in advanced cancers. Data came from immunoSEQ multiplex PCR; TCRdb stores just in-frame clones and leaves some out. Of some 70,000 clones listed, approximately 85% are singletons. The sample here was CD4+ or CD8+ T cells sorted from blood, taken in a trial of the OX40 agonist ivuxolimab. These receptors came from an adult with an advanced solid tumor such as melanoma, head and neck, liver or kidney cancer. The CDR3 runs from the conserved cysteine through the conserved F or W. A D gene is named only where the DNA matches it firmly. Not every row has a clone size; where given, it reads once, few, many or a size class.

TRBJ2-3 | 15 | . | . | TRBV4-1 | TGCGCCAGCAGCTCAGGGGTGGGGGGCACAGATACGCAGTATTTT | CASSSGVGGTDTQYF
TRBJ1-1 | 14 | . | . | TRBV2 | TGTGCCAGCAGTGAGCGAGGCATGAACACTGAAGCTTTCTTT | CASSERGMNTEAFF
TRBJ2-2 | 13 | few | . | TRBV7-2 | TGTGCCAGCAGCCCGGGGCGCGCCGGGGAGCTGTTTTTT | CASSPGRAGELFF
TRBJ2-3 | 14 | . | . | TRBV10-1 | TGCGCCAGCAGTGAGGACAGCCCCACAGATACGCAGTATTTT | CASSEDSPTDTQYF
TRBJ1-1 | 13 | . | . | TRBV19 | TGTGCCAGTAGTATAGACATAACCTTTGAAGCTTTCTTT | CASSIDITFEAFF
TRBJ2-7 | 12 | . | . | TRBV9 | TGTGCCAGCAGCGTAGACGGGTACGAGCAGTACTTC | CASSVDGYEQYF
TRBJ1-1 | 15 | . | . | TRBV28 | TGTGCCAGCAGTTCCCCTCAGGGCGTTAGCACTGAAGCTTTCTTT | CASSSPQGVSTEAFF
TRBJ2-1 | 15 | . | TRBD2 | TRBV6-1 | TGTGCCAGCACCCTAGCGGGGGGGCCAACCAATGAGCAGTTCTTC | CASTLAGGPTNEQFF
TRBJ2-1 | 18 | . | . | TRBV21-1 | TGTGCCAGCAGCTCCCGCCCTCGAGGGACTCGATCCTACAATGAGCAGTTCTTC | CASSSRPRGTRSYNEQFF
TRBJ1-2 | 15 | few | TRBD1 | TRBV7-9 | TGTGCCAGCAGCTTTTATATCGGGACAGAACGTGGCTACACCTTC | CASSFYIGTERGYTF
TRBJ2-5 | 12 | . | . | TRBV5-5 | TGTGCCAGCAGCTTGGGGACGGAGACCCAGTACTTC | CASSLGTETQYF
TRBJ2-5 | 16 | . | . | TRBV10-2 | TGCGCCAGCAGTGAGTCTCTGGGCTGGAATCAAGAGACCCAGTACTTC | CASSESLGWNQETQYF
TRBJ2-1 | 13 | . | TRBD1 | TRBV27 | TGTGCCAGCAGTTTAGACAGGGGCGATGAGCAGTTCTTC | CASSLDRGDEQFF
TRBJ1-1 | 14 | . | TRBD1 | TRBV27 | TGTGCCAGCAGTTTTAGGGGGCGAGCTAATGAAGCTTTCTTT | CASSFRGRANEAFF
TRBJ1-5 | 19 | . | TRBD1 | TRBV28 | TGTGCCAGCAGTTTACCGGGACAGGGTACATCTTATAGCAATCAGCCCCAGCATTTT | CASSLPGQGTSYSNQPQHF
TRBJ2-1 | 11 | . | . | TRBV20-1 | TGCAGTGCTACTTATGACAATGAGCAGTTCTTC | CSATYDNEQFF
TRBJ2-1 | 15 | . | TRBD1 | TRBV5-1 | TGCGCCAGCAGCGCCGGACAGGGCGGGAACAATGAGCAGTTCTTC | CASSAGQGGNNEQFF
TRBJ1-6 | 12 | . | . | TRBV25-1 | TGTGCCAGCAAAGGTTTTAATTCACCCCTCCACTTT | CASKGFNSPLHF
TRBJ2-2 | 17 | . | TRBD2 | TRBV4-1 | TGCGCCAGCAGCCAAGGTGGCGGGGGGGCTTACACCGGGGAGCTGTTTTTT | CASSQGGGGAYTGELFF
TRBJ1-1 | 14 | . | . | TRBV7-2 | TGTGCCAGCAGCCCGGGGGCATTGAACACTGAAGCTTTCTTT | CASSPGALNTEAFF
TRBJ1-6 | 15 | . | . | TRBV1 | TGCACCAGCAGCCAAAGCCGGGACAGGGAATCACCCCTCCACTTT | CTSSQSRDRESPLHF
TRBJ1-2 | 15 | . | TRBD1 | TRBV28 | TGTGCCAGCAGTGGAAACAGGGGGCTAAAGGGGGGCTACACCTTC | CASSGNRGLKGGYTF
TRBJ1-2 | 14 | . | . | TRBV28 | TGTGCCAGCAGTTTAGGAAGGGCTAGCTATGGCTACACCTTC | CASSLGRASYGYTF
TRBJ1-5 | 16 | . | . | TRBV7-9 | TGTGCCAGCAGCTTGGGAGCCGGGACACCTAATCAGCCCCAGCATTTT | CASSLGAGTPNQPQHF
TRBJ2-5 | 16 | . | TRBD2 | TRBV15 | TGTGCCACCAGCAGAGCGGTGGGAGGGGTCCAGGAGACCCAGTACTTC | CATSRAVGGVQETQYF
TRBJ1-5 | 14 | . | . | TRBV19 | TGTGCCAGTAGTAAAGGTTTGGGCAATCAGCCCCAGCATTTT | CASSKGLGNQPQHF
TRBJ1-2 | 12 | . | . | TRBV27 | TGTGCCAGCAGAGAGGGTAACGGTGGCTACACCTTC | CASREGNGGYTF
TRBJ1-1 | 13 | . | TRBD1 | TRBV7-9 | TGTGCCAGCAGCTCTAGACAGGGTGGTGAAGCTTTCTTT | CASSSRQGGEAFF
TRBJ1-1 | 16 | . | . | TRBV2 | TGTGCCAGCAGCGAAGTGATTGGGGGGGGAGGGACTGAAGCTTTCTTT | CASSEVIGGGGTEAFF
TRBJ1-2 | 16 | . | . | TRBV11-2 | TGTGCCAGCAGGGAAGTGGAGGGGGGAGCTAACTATGGCTACACCTTC | CASREVEGGANYGYTF
TRBJ2-3 | 14 | . | . | TRBV15 | TGTGCCACCAGCGTAGGGCAGGGCACAGATACGCAGTATTTT | CATSVGQGTDTQYF
TRBJ2-7 | 12 | few | . | TRBV30 | TGTGCCTGGAGTCAAAGGGCCGGCGAGCAGTACTTC | CAWSQRAGEQYF
TRBJ2-1 | 14 | . | TRBD2 | TRBV15 | TGTGCCTCCAGCGGGGGGCTCTCCTACAATGAGCAGTTCTTC | CASSGGLSYNEQFF
TRBJ2-2 | 15 | . | TRBD1 | TRBV18 | TGTGCCAGCTCATACGGACAGGGCGAGACCGGGGAGCTGTTTTTT | CASSYGQGETGELFF
TRBJ2-7 | 14 | . | TRBD1 | TRBV13 | TGTGCCAGCAGCTCACGACAGGGTATCTACGAGCAGTACTTC | CASSSRQGIYEQYF
TRBJ1-2 | 13 | few | . | TRBV30 | TGTGCCTGGAGTGTGGGACCGGCCTATGGCTACACCTTC | CAWSVGPAYGYTF
TRBJ1-5 | 14 | few | . | TRBV28 | TGTGCCAGCAGGATAGGAGGAAGCAATCAGCCCCAGCATTTT | CASRIGGSNQPQHF
TRBJ2-7 | 15 | . | TRBD2 | TRBV6-6 | TGTGCCAGCAGTTACTCGAGAGCGGGAGTCTACGAGCAGTACTTC | CASSYSRAGVYEQYF
TRBJ2-3 | 14 | . | . | TRBV5-1 | TGCGCCAGCAGCTTGGGGGATGAAACAGATACGCAGTATTTT | CASSLGDETDTQYF
TRBJ1-1 | 14 | . | . | TRBV5-1 | TGCGCCAGCAGCCAAGACAAGCCGTACACTGAAGCTTTCTTT | CASSQDKPYTEAFF
TRBJ2-3 | 14 | . | . | TRBV7-2 | TGTGCCAGCAGCCGGGGGGCACTCACAGATACGCAGTATTTT | CASSRGALTDTQYF
TRBJ2-1 | 14 | . | TRBD1 | TRBV10-3 | TGTGCCATCAGTGGGGACAGGGCGAACAATGAGCAGTTCTTC | CAISGDRANNEQFF
TRBJ2-5 | 16 | . | . | TRBV5-1 | TGCGCCAGCAGCCCCAACGGTGGGGGGGGCCAGGAGACCCAGTACTTC | CASSPNGGGGQETQYF
TRBJ2-1 | 14 | once | . | TRBV28 | TGTGCCAGCAGTTTAAGGGGCTCCTACAATGAGCAGTTCTTC | CASSLRGSYNEQFF
TRBJ1-1 | 10 | few | . | TRBV29-1 | TGCAGCGTTAAAGACAGTGAAGCTTTCTTT | CSVKDSEAFF
TRBJ2-6 | 15 | . | . | TRBV6-1 | TGTGCCAGCACCCGGGAAACCTCTGGGGCCAACGTCCTGACTTTC | CASTRETSGANVLTF
TRBJ1-2 | 17 | . | TRBD1 | TRBV19 | TGTGCCAGTAGTCTCCTCGGGACAGACTCTCTCTCCTATGGCTACACCTTC | CASSLLGTDSLSYGYTF
TRBJ1-2 | 13 | . | TRBD1 | TRBV2 | TGTGCCAGCAGTGTCAGGGGGAGCGATGGCTACACCTTC | CASSVRGSDGYTF
TRBJ2-3 | 16 | . | TRBD2 | TRBV11-3 | TGTGCCAGCAGCTTAGGACCAGCGGGGCCGGGTGATACGCAGTATTTT | CASSLGPAGPGDTQYF
TRBJ1-3 | 16 | once | . | TRBV28 | TGTGCCAGCACAAACCCTCTGGGGAGCTCTGGAAACACCATATATTTT | CASTNPLGSSGNTIYF
TRBJ1-2 | 15 | . | TRBD1 | TRBV4-1 | TGCGCCAGCAGCCAAGCAGCCGGGACAGGGGTTGGCTACACCTTC | CASSQAAGTGVGYTF
TRBJ2-5 | 15 | . | TRBD1 | TRBV11-1 | TGTGCCAGCAGCTTAGCTGGGACAGGGGGAGAGACCCAGTACTTC | CASSLAGTGGETQYF
TRBJ1-3 | 13 | . | . | TRBV6-6 | TGTGCCAGCAGCCTTTTTAATAGAAACACCATATATTTT | CASSLFNRNTIYF
TRBJ1-6 | 17 | . | . | TRBV7-2 | TGTGCCAGCAGTTCCGATTCTTGGAGCTCCTATAATTCACCCCTCCACTTT | CASSSDSWSSYNSPLHF